This T cell receptor (beta chain) comes out of a study of blood T cells in healthy people across ages. All donors came from Russia, were Caucasian and healthy, and spanned ages roughly 6 to 95. At least 6.5 million PBMCs were isolated per sample. Alongside a J-beta primer mix, a sample-barcoded 5' primer served in a second PCR lasting roughly 7 to 11 cycles. Each CDR3 protein gets one entry after TCRdb re-called the 5' RACE reads with MiXCR. The table has about 640,000 distinct CDR3 sequences, approximately 59% seen once. The V gene's germline CDR1 is MDHEN and CDR2 SYDVKM. V was shortened by 8 bases and J by 0 bases, with 8 bases between the two germline ends. This CDR3 region has 13 residues. Points on this clonotype: Its antigen is still unknown.

Overall study findings and caveats: Age showed a roughly linear inverse relationship with TCR beta diversity per million T cells.

Sequencing input: blood. The chain is built from TRBV28 and TRBJ1-5; no clear D gene. This sequence originates from a man aged 55 to 70 in good health. CDR3 region: CASAGDSNQPQHF. The CDR3 DNA is TGTGCCAGCGCCGGAGATAGCAATCAGCCCCAGCATTTT.